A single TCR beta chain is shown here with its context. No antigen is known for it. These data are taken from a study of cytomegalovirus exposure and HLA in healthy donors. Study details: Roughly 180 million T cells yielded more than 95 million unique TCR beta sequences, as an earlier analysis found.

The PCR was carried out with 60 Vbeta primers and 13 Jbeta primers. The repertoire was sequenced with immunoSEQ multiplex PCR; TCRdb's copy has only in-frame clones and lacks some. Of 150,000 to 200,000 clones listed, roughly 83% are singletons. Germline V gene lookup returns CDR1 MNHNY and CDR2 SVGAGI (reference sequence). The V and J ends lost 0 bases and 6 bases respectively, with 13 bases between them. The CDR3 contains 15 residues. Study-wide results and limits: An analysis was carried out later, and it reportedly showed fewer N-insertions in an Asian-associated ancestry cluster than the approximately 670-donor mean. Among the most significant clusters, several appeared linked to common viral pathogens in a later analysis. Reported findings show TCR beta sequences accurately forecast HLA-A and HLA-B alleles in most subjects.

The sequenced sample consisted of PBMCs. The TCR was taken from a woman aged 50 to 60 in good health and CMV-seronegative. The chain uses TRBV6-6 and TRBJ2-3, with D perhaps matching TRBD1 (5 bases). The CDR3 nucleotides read TGTGCCAGCAGTTACTCTAGGACACAGCAGGATACGCAGTATTTT. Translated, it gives CASSYSRTQQDTQYF.